The 14 T cell receptor beta chains reported below all come from one sample, sequenced in a study of T-cell memory formation after mild COVID-19. In TCRdb, the 5' RACE reads were re-called with MiXCR into one record per CDR3 protein. The data show 550,000 to 650,000 distinct CDR3 sequences, with around 16% seen just once and about 8.1% held by the top ten. What was sequenced was PBMCs or a T cell subset sorted from them (not recorded which). All receptors derive from an adult woman who had mild COVID-19 (a few samples of this study predate the infection). Cell type and time point are not known.

This clonotype has more than one count but fewer than ten. As DNA, the CDR3 is TGTGCCACCAACCCCCTAAAGACTAGCGGTCAGGGGGATGAGCAGTTCTTC. This codes for CATNPLKTSGQGDEQFF. The J gene is TRBJ2-1, the V gene TRBV7-9; 9 bases map to TRBD2. Germline CDR1 and CDR2: SEHNR and FQNEAQ (reference sequence). The CDR3 covers 17 residues. Germline trimming cut 10 bases from V and 8 bases from J; bases unmatched to any gene: 21.

This clonotype occurred a few times. This sequence joins TRBV12-3 or TRBV12-4 and TRBJ2-3; D is uncertain. Trimming took off 3 bases at V and 2 bases at J, with 15 bases between the two ends. The CDR3 contains 16 residues. In DNA, the CDR3 is TGTGCCAGCAGTTTTGGTCTGACTCGTATCACAGATACGCAGTATTTT. Translation: CASSFGLTRITDTQYF.

In its sample, this clonotype was seen a few times. The chain joins TRBV9 to TRBJ1-3; D may be TRBD1 (5 bases). Between the trimmed V and J ends, which lost 7 bases and 0 bases, there was a span of 8 bases. Germline CDR1 is SGDLS and CDR2 is YYNGEE. The CDR3 totals 13 residues. CDR3 coding DNA: TGTGCCAGCTCCGGGACCTCTGGAAACACCATATATTTT. Translating gives CASSGTSGNTIYF.

The chain carries TRBV7-8 and TRBJ2-7; maybe TRBD2 (5 bases). Germline CDR1 reads SGHVS; CDR2 reads FQNEAQ. The CDR3 is 14 residues long. V lost 3 bases to trimming and J lost 3 bases, with 12 bases between them. This chain's CDR3 is CASSLFPGSYEQYF. The CDR3 coding sequence is TGTGCCAGCAGCTTGTTCCCGGGGAGCTACGAGCAGTACTTC.

The gene calls are TRBV4-1 and TRBJ2-7; 9 bases agree with TRBD1. J was trimmed by 4 bases and V by 4 bases; bases with no gene match: 5. Germline V gives CDR1 MGHRA, CDR2 YSYEKL. This CDR3 is built from 14 residues. CDR3 bases: TGCGCCAGCAGCCGGTCACAGGGGGCTTACGAGCAGTACTTC. As protein: CASSRSQGAYEQYF.

V and J are TRBV19 and TRBJ2-7, with 7 positions matching TRBD1. Germline assignment: CDR1 LNHDA and CDR2 SQIVND (reference sequence). The CDR3 sequence is 13 residues long. The ends lost 5 bases at V and 2 bases at J; junction bases unmatched: 3. The CDR3 DNA sequence: TGTGCCAGTAGTGGGGGACAGCCCTACGAGCAGTACTTC. This sequence encodes CASSGGQPYEQYF.

This clonotype was counted at least ten times. This sequence joins TRBV28 and TRBJ1-1; tentatively, D is TRBD1 (6 bases). This CDR3 region has 17 residues. The germline gives CDR1 MDHEN, CDR2 SYDVKM. V was shortened by 7 bases and J by 3 bases, with 24 bases between the two germline ends. DNA of the CDR3: TGTGCCAGCACTCGCTCCCGGTGGGGACAAACTTACACTGAAGCTTTCTTT. As protein: CASTRSRWGQTYTEAFF. Combining the CDR3 with reference TRBV28 and TRBJ1-1 gives the whole variable domain DVKVTQSSRYLVKRTGEKVFLECVQDMDHENMFWYRQDPGLGLRLIYFSYDVKMKEKGDIPEGYSVSREKKERFSLILESASTNQTSMYLCASTRSRWGQTYTEAFFGQGTRLTVV.

This rearrangement joins TRBV2 to TRBJ2-2; D uncertain. V dropped 7 bases and J dropped 7 bases, with 10 bases sitting between them. Germline values: CDR1 SNHLY, CDR2 FYNNEI. The CDR3 contains 12 residues. The CDR3 DNA follows: TGTGCCAGCAATATAGTCGTCGGGGAGCTGTTTTTT. This gives the protein CASNIVVGELFF.

V is TRBV27 and J is TRBJ1-2; weak D call: TRBD1 (5 bases). Germline-derived CDR1 and CDR2 are MNHEY and SMNVEV (reference sequence). There are 13 residues in the CDR3. Trimming took 5 bases from V and 7 from J, leaving 14 bases between them. CDR3 sequence (DNA): TGTGCCAGCAGTCCCGCGGGGGAGGGTGGCTACACCTTC. Its translation is CASSPAGEGGYTF.

The V gene is TRBV7-9, the J gene TRBJ1-2; D perhaps matches TRBD1 (6 bases). V gave up 1 base and J gave up 8 bases, with 17 bases separating them. This CDR3 has 15 amino acids. From germline, CDR1 is SEHNR and CDR2 FQNEAQ (reference sequence). The CDR3 region is CASSLVGAPAGGYTF. The CDR3 DNA follows: TGTGCCAGCAGCTTAGTGGGGGCCCCAGCGGGAGGCTACACCTTC.

This CDR3 reads CASSPRDRIDYEQYF. The CDR3 DNA is TGTGCCAGCAGTCCCCGGGACAGGATAGACTACGAGCAGTACTTC. The chain links TRBV12-3 or TRBV12-4 to TRBJ2-7; 8 nucleotides line up with TRBD1. The CDR3 is made up of 15 amino acids. Losses at the gene ends were 5 bases for V and 3 bases for J; bases not matched to a gene: 9.

The V gene is TRBV29-1, the J gene TRBJ2-1, with 9 nucleotides matching TRBD1. CDR1 SQVTM and CDR2 ANQGSEA come from the germline V gene. The CDR3 has 13 amino acids. J lost 6 bases, V lost 6 bases, and 6 bases had no gene match. CDR3 nucleotide sequence: TGCAGCGTGGGACCGGGACAGGGCAATGAGCAGTTCTTC. Translating gives CSVGPGQGNEQFF.

At least ten counts were recorded for this clonotype. This sequence joins TRBV7-7 and TRBJ2-2; D gene uncertain. The V end lost 1 base, the J end lost 5 bases, and 5 bases lay between the germline ends. The CDR3 sequence is 13 residues long. Germline lookup yields CDR1 SSHAT and CDR2 FNYEAQ (reference sequence). For the CDR3, the DNA is TGTGCCAGCAGCTTAGGGTGGACCGGGGAGCTGTTTTTT. It yields the protein CASSLGWTGELFF.

This clonotype was seen a handful of times. The gene calls are TRBV12-3 or TRBV12-4 and TRBJ2-5; a possible D gene is TRBD1 (5 bases). The CDR3 totals 14 residues. V was clipped by 5 bases and J by 5 bases, with 15 bases between them. The CDR3 region is CASSLHGAGETQYF. The CDR3, as DNA: TGTGCCAGCAGTCTTCACGGAGCAGGGGAGACCCAGTACTTC.